Included here is one TCR beta chain sequence, with context. The PCR ran on 60 Vbeta and 13 Jbeta primers. The repertoire was sequenced with immunoSEQ multiplex PCR; TCRdb's copy has only in-frame clones and lacks some. The sample lists roughly 200,000 clones; about 84% were seen once. The record originates from a study of cytomegalovirus exposure and HLA in healthy donors. At the level of the study: A data release that came early held roughly 90 million unique TCRs from HLA-typed donors.

The germline V gene encodes CDR1 SGDLS and CDR2 YYNGEE. V was pared by 5 bases and J by 6 bases, with 10 bases of the junction left unmatched. The CDR3 extends over 14 amino acids. In nominal health when sampled, donors likely had unrecorded immune exposures nonetheless. This sequence was found in a woman between 25 and 40 years old in good health and CMV-seropositive. Sequencing was done on a sample of PBMCs. The chain carries TRBV9 and TRBJ1-1, with 7 bases aligning to TRBD1. Here the CDR3 DNA reads TGTGCCAGCAGTGATAGTGACAGGGACGCTGAAGCTTTCTTT. Its translation: CASSDSDRDAEAFF. Full variable domain (missing parts from reference TRBV9 and TRBJ1-1): DSGVTQTPKHLITATGQRVTLRCSPRSGDLSVYWYQQSLDQGLQFLIQYYNGEERAKGNILERFSAQQFPDLHSELNLSSLELGDSALYFCASSDSDRDAEAFFGQGTRLTVV.